The clone carrying this T cell receptor (beta chain) was recorded many times. Its antigen is unknown. At one end, the junction sequence differs from germline, possibly due to a read error. These data come from a study of Graves' ophthalmopathy and Graves' hyperthyroidism. Study-wide results and limits: Blood shared most expanded thyroid clonotypes above 0.001 frequency.

This CDR3 has 12 amino acids. Germline lookup yields CDR1 MDHEN and CDR2 SYDVKM. Hyperthyroidism patients had new diagnoses, durations under 2 months, and ages of 18 to 65. RNA transcripts served as template for amplifying TCR beta CDR3 sequences. Second-round multiplex PCR came after a first-round RT-PCR that employed HTBI primers. Using its own MiXCR run on the multiplex PCR reads, TCRdb lists one record per CDR3 protein. This sample has a few hundred thousand distinct CDR3 sequences, with about a sixth found just once. The chain has TRBV28 and TRBJ1-5; weak D call: TRBD1 (6 bases). This clonotype originated in an adult woman with stable Graves' hyperthyroidism. Sequencing was done on a sample of peripheral blood. CDR3 amino acids: CASSLLGRGPDF. The CDR3 DNA reads TGTGCCAGCAGTTTATTGGGCAGGGGTCCAGATTTT.